This TCR beta chain was retrieved from a study of shared clonotypes between healthy human individuals. The data were produced by immunoSEQ multiplex PCR, yet TCRdb's version contains in-frame clones alone and is incomplete. The sample lists around 440,000 clones, roughly four fifths occurring once. V was pared by 5 bases and J by 8 bases, with 16 bases between. This CDR3 contains 14 residues. Germline V CDR1 and CDR2: MDHEN, SYDVKM. This receptor was identified in a woman aged 40 to 49 in good health. Some clones in this sample may be carry-over from other donors' samples. The chain couples TRBV28 to TRBJ2-1; D tentatively reads TRBD1 or TRBD2 (5 bases each). Sequencing input: PBMCs. Written as DNA, the CDR3 is TGTGCCAGCAGTCGGGACCTGGGGAGTGATGAGCAGTTCTTC. This translates into CASSRDLGSDEQFF.